This T cell receptor (beta chain) was obtained from a study of cytomegalovirus exposure and HLA in healthy donors. For the study at large: In a previous analysis, about 100 million unique TCR beta sequences were found from 150 million to 200 million T cells. Findings and caveats of the study: There were several of the most significant clusters that appeared linked to common viral pathogens in a later analysis.

PCR primers comprised 60 Vbeta and 13 Jbeta primers. Repertoires were generated with immunoSEQ multiplex PCR, while TCRdb's copy carries only in-frame clones and drops some. The sample lists fewer than 250,000 clones, about 86% occurring once. J gave up 5 bases and V 1 base, and 12 bases lay outside the gene matches. The CDR3 covers 17 residues. The V gene's germline CDR1 is LGHNA and CDR2 YNFKEQ. Notes on this clone: Its antigen is as yet unknown.

This clonotype originated in a man aged 40-49 years in good health and CMV-seropositive. Sequencing was carried out using PBMCs. The rearrangement uses TRBV4-2 and TRBJ2-5; 8 positions agree with TRBD1. CDR3 sequence reads: CASSQGRRTGLGETQYF. DNA of the CDR3: TGTGCCAGCAGCCAAGGGCGTCGGACAGGGCTTGGGGAGACCCAGTACTTC.